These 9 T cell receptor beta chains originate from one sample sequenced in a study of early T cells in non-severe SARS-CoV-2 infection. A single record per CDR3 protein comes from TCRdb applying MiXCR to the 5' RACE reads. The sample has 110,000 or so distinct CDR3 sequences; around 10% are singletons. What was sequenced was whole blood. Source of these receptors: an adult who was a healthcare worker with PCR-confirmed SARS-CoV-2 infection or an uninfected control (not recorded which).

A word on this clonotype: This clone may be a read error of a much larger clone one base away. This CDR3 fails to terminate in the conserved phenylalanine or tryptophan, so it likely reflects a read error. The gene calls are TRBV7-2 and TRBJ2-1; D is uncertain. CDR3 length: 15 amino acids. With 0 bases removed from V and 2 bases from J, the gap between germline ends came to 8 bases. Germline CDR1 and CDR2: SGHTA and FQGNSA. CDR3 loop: CASSLAGATYNEQFS. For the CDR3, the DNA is TGTGCCAGCAGCTTAGCGGGCGCTACCTACAATGAGCAGTTCTCC.

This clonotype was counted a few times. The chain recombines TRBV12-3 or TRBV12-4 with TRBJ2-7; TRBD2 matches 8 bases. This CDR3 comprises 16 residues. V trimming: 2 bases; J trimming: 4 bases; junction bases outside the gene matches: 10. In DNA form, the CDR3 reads TGTGCCAGCAGTTTATCAGGCGGGGGGAGCTGGTACGAGCAGTACTTC. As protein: CASSLSGGGSWYEQYF.

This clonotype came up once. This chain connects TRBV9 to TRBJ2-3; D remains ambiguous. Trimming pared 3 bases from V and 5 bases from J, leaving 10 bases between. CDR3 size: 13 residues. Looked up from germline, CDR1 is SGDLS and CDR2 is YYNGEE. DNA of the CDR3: TGTGCCAGCAGCGGGAGTCTAGGAGATACGCAGTATTTT. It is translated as CASSGSLGDTQYF.

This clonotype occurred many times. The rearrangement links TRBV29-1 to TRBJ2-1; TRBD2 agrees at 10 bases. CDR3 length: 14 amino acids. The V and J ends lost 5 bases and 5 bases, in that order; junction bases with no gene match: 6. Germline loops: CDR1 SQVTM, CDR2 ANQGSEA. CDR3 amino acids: CSVSSGRAHNEQFF. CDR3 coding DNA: TGCAGCGTTTCCAGCGGGAGGGCCCACAATGAGCAGTTCTTC.

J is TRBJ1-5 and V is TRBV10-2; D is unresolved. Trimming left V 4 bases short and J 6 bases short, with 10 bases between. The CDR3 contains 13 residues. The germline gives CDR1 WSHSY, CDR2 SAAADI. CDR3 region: CASSVGSSQPQHF. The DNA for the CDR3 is TGCGCCAGCAGTGTGGGGAGTAGTCAGCCCCAGCATTTT.

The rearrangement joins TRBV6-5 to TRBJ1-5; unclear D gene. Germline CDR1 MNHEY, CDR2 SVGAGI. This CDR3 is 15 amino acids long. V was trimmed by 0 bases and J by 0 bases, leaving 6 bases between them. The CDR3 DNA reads TGTGCCAGCAGTTACTCATTCGATAGCAATCAGCCCCAGCATTTT. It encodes CASSYSFDSNQPQHF.

This chain's CDR3 is CASSVEQTQYF. As DNA, the CDR3 is TGCGCCAGCAGTGTGGAACAGACCCAGTACTTC. The chain joins TRBV10-2 to TRBJ2-5; D is uncertain. Germline loops: CDR1 WSHSY, CDR2 SAAADI. The CDR3 runs 11 residues. With 4 bases removed from V and 6 bases from J, the gap between germline ends came to 6 bases.

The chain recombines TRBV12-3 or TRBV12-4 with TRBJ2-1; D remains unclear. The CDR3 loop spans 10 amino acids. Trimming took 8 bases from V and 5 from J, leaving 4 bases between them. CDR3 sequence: CASGNNEQFF. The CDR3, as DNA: TGTGCCAGCGGAAACAATGAGCAGTTCTTC.

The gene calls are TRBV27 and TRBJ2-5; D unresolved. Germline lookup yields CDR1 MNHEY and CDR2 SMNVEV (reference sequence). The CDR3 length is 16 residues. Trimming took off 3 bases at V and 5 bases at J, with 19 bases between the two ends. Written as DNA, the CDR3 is TGTGCCAGCAGTTTTATAGACCGAGGATCAGTTGAGACCCAGTACTTC. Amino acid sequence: CASSFIDRGSVETQYF.